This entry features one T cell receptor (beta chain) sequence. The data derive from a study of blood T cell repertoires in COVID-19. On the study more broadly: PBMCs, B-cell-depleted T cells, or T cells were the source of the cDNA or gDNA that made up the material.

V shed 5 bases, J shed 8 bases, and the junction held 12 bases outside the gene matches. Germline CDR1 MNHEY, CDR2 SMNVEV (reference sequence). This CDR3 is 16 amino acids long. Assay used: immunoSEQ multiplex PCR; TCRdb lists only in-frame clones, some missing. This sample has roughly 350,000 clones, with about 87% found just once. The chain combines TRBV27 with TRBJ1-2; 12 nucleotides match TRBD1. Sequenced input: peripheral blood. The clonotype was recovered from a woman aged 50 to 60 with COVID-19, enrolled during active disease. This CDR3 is CASSLLGTGGAWGYTF. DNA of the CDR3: TGTGCCAGCAGTCTCCTCGGGACAGGGGGCGCCTGGGGCTACACCTTC.